This T cell receptor beta chain is from a study of T cells in Graves' hyperthyroidism and ophthalmopathy. RNA transcripts gave rise to amplified TCR beta CDR3 regions. First-round RT-PCR of the TCR CDR3 relied on the HTBI primer set. Via MiXCR, TCRdb re-called the multiplex PCR reads, giving one row per CDR3 protein. The table records 700,000 or so distinct CDR3 sequences, roughly 15% of them present only once. V dropped 1 base and J dropped 5 bases, with 23 bases sitting between them. The CDR3 extends over 18 amino acids. In germline, CDR1 is MGHRA, CDR2 YSYEKL. Roughly 10 ml of fresh peripheral blood supplied the PBMCs.

Material: blood. The V call is TRBV4-1, the J call TRBJ1-1; D gene unclear. The TCR comes from a man aged 18 to 30 with Graves' hyperthyroidism. The DNA of the CDR3 is TGCGCCAGCAGCCAAGTATTCAGGACGGGAGGGATCGTGACTGAAGCTTTCTTT. The encoded protein is CASSQVFRTGGIVTEAFF.